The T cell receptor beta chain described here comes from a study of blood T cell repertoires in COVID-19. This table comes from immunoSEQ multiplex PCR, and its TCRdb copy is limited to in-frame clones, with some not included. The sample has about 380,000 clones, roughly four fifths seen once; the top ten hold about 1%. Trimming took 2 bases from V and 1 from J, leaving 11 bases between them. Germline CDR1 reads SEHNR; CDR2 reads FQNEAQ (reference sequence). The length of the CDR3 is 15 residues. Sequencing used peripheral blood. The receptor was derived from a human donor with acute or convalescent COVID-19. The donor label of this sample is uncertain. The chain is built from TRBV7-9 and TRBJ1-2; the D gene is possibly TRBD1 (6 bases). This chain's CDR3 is CASSLSGGGNYGYTF. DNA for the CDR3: TGTGCCAGCAGCTTATCGGGAGGGGGTAACTATGGCTACACCTTC. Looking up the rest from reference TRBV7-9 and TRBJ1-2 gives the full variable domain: DTGVSQNPRHKITKRGQNVTFRCDPISEHNRLYWYRQTLGQGPEFLTYFQNEAQLEKSRLLSDRFSAERPKGSFSTLEIQRTEQGDSAMYLCASSLSGGGNYGYTFGSGTRLTVV.